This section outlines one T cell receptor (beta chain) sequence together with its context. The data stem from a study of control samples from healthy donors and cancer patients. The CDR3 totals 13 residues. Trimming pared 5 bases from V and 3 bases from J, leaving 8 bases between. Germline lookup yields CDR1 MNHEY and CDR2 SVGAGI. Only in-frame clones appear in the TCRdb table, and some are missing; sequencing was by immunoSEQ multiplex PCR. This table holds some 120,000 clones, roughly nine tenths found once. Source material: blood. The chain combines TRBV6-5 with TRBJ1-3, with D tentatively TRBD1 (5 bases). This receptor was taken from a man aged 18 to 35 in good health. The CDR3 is CASSLGGGNTIYF. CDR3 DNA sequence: TGTGCCAGCAGTCTCGGGGGTGGAAACACCATATATTTT.